This paragraph covers one T cell receptor beta chain sequence. This entry belongs to a study of blood T cell repertoires in COVID-19. Method: immunoSEQ multiplex PCR; TCRdb's copy keeps in-frame clones and lacks some. The sample carries around 250,000 clones, 75% to 95% recorded once. The CDR3 is 14 residues long. V lost 1 base and J lost 0, with 7 bases in between. CDR1 and CDR2 (germline): SGHTA, FQGNSA. Sequenced sample: PBMCs or T cells enriched from blood (not recorded which). This receptor was identified in a middle-aged man who had been exposed to COVID-19. The chain employs TRBV7-2 and TRBJ2-7; D remains ambiguous. In DNA form, the CDR3 reads TGTGCCAGCAGCTTAGTGGCAGGCTCCTACGAGCAGTACTTC. The encoded protein is CASSLVAGSYEQYF.